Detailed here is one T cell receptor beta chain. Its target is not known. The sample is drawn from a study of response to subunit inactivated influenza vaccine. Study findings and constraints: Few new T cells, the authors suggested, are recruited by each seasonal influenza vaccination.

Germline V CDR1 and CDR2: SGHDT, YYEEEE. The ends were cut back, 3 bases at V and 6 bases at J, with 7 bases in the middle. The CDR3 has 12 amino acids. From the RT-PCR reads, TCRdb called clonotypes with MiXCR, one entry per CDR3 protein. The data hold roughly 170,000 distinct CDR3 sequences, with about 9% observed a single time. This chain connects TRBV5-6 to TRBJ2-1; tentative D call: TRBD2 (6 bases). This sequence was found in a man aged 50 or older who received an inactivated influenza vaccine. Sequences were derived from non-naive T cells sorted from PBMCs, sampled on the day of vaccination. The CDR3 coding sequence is TGTGCCAGCAGCTACGGGGGCAATGAGCAGTTCTTC. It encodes CASSYGGNEQFF.